These 32 T cell receptor beta chains were sequenced from one sample in a study of yellow fever vaccine responses in identical twins. Each CDR3 protein is one row after TCRdb ran MiXCR on the RT-PCR reads. The sample holds about 9,000 distinct CDR3 sequences; over 80% are singletons and the top ten take 2.1%. This specimen was T cells from blood (PBMCs), unsorted or a sorted subset (not recorded which), taken before or after yellow fever vaccination (not recorded which). The receptors were gathered from a woman between 18 and 29 years old who received the yellow fever vaccine.

This clonotype was detected once. V gene TRBV28 combines with J gene TRBJ1-5; D is uncertain. V shed 3 bases and J shed 6 bases, with 6 bases lying between them. Looked up from germline, CDR1 is MDHEN and CDR2 is SYDVKM. The CDR3 length is 12 residues. The CDR3 is CASSFPPQPQHF. In DNA, the CDR3 is TGTGCCAGCAGTTTTCCGCCTCAGCCCCAGCATTTT.

This chain connects TRBV20-1 to TRBJ1-1; 8 nucleotides agree with TRBD1. The CDR3 has 15 residues. The germline V gene encodes CDR1 DFQATT and CDR2 SNEGSKA (reference sequence). V dropped 6 bases and J dropped 1; count of bases not matched to a gene: 10. CDR3 coding DNA: TGCAGTGCAGAAACGACAGGGGTGTGGAACACTGAAGCTTTCTTT. It is translated as CSAETTGVWNTEAFF.

The rearrangement joins TRBV15 to TRBJ1-1; D is unclear. There are 13 residues in the CDR3. The germline V gene has CDR1 LNHNV and CDR2 YYDKDF (reference sequence). The V end lost 5 bases, the J end lost 0 bases, and 7 bases lay between the germline ends. The CDR3 loop is CATSPSLNTEAFF. CDR3 nucleotide sequence: TGTGCCACCAGCCCCTCTCTGAACACTGAAGCTTTCTTT. The full variable domain, with the rest looked up from reference TRBV15 and TRBJ1-1, is DAMVIQNPRYQVTQFGKPVTLSCSQTLNHNVMYWYQQKSSQAPKLLFHYYDKDFNNEADTPDNFQSRRPNTSFCFLDIRSPGLGDTAMYLCATSPSLNTEAFFGQGTRLTVV.

The V call is TRBV7-2, the J call TRBJ2-1, with D unresolved. CDR1 is SGHTA, CDR2 FQGNSA, per germline. This CDR3 is built from 12 residues. Trimming took 4 bases from V and 10 from J, leaving 11 bases between them. This CDR3 reads CASSSTPREQFF. The CDR3 coding sequence is TGTGCCAGCAGCTCGACTCCTCGGGAGCAGTTCTTC.

V and J are TRBV7-6 and TRBJ1-1; 9 nucleotides match TRBD1. This CDR3 comprises 16 residues. Germline loops: CDR1 SGHVS, CDR2 FNYEAQ. Losses at the gene ends were 5 bases for V and 4 bases for J; bases not matched to a gene: 11. CDR3 nucleotides: TGTGCCAGCAGCGAGGGACAGGGTAATCTAGTCACTGAAGCTTTCTTT. Translation: CASSEGQGNLVTEAFF.

The rearrangement joins TRBV11-1 to TRBJ2-7; tentative D call: TRBD2 (5 bases). The CDR3 consists of 14 residues. The V end was cut by 5 bases, the J end by 6 bases, with 17 bases between. Germline loops: CDR1 SGHAT, CDR2 FQDESV (reference sequence). The CDR3 nucleotides are TGTGCCAGCAGCGACATCGACCGCGGAGGCGAGCAGTACGTC. This sequence encodes CASSDIDRGGEQYV.

This chain uses TRBV29-1 with TRBJ2-3; D gene unclear. The CDR3 is made up of 13 amino acids. Germline lookup yields CDR1 SQVTM and CDR2 ANQGSEA. The V end was cut by 4 bases, the J end by 1 base, with 9 bases between. In DNA, the CDR3 is TGCAGCGTTGGGGTGGCGGGCACAGATACGCAGTATTTT. Translation: CSVGVAGTDTQYF.

This clonotype was detected only a few times. The V call is TRBV20-1, the J call TRBJ2-1; 8 nucleotides match TRBD2. CDR1 is DFQATT and CDR2 is SNEGSKA in the germline V gene (reference sequence). Trimming took 6 bases from V and 15 from J; bases not matched to a gene: 16. The CDR3 sequence is 13 residues long. CDR3 sequence: CSANSPWTSLGFF. DNA for the CDR3: TGCAGTGCCAACTCCCCCTGGACTAGCCTCGGGTTCTTC.

This sequence joins TRBV6-5 and TRBJ1-2; D may be TRBD1 (5 bases). Germline values: CDR1 MNHEY, CDR2 SVGAGI. The CDR3 loop spans 17 amino acids. V dropped 0 bases and J dropped 1 base, with 15 bases sitting between them. The DNA of the CDR3 is TGTGCCAGCAGTTACTCGGAAGGGGCAAGGTTTAACTATGGCTACACCTTC. This encodes CASSYSEGARFNYGYTF.

This chain links TRBV3-1 with TRBJ1-5; D gene uncertain. Trimming removed 3 bases at V and 6 bases at J, with 12 bases between. Germline V gene sequence: CDR1 LGHDT, CDR2 YNNKEL (reference sequence). The CDR3 runs to 14 residues. DNA of the CDR3: TGTGCCAGCAGCCACGCGGGCCTTACTCAGCCCCAGCATTTT. It is translated as CASSHAGLTQPQHF.

This clonotype appeared a single time. The genes are TRBV12-5 and TRBJ2-3, with no clear D. Germline-derived CDR1 and CDR2 are LGHNT and FRNRAP. The CDR3 has 13 amino acids. Trimming pared 5 bases from V and 2 bases from J, leaving 8 bases between. In nucleotides, the CDR3 is TGTGCTAGTGGTCCCCGGTTCACAGATACGCAGTATTTT. This gives the protein CASGPRFTDTQYF.

The V call is TRBV24-1, the J call TRBJ2-1; D is perhaps TRBD2 (6 bases). This CDR3 spans 15 amino acids. Germline values: CDR1 KGHDR, CDR2 SFDVKD. The V end was cut by 3 bases, the J end by 6 bases, with 14 bases between. The CDR3 reads CATSDPGGKFNEQFF. CDR3 bases: TGTGCCACCAGTGATCCCGGGGGTAAATTCAATGAGCAGTTCTTC.

This chain connects TRBV3-1 to TRBJ1-6; 8 bases are a match to TRBD1. V gave up 2 bases and J gave up 8 bases; unmatched junction bases: 5. Per germline, CDR1 LGHDT and CDR2 YNNKEL (reference sequence). CDR3 size: 15 residues. CDR3: CASSQIAGGYSPLHF. CDR3 nucleotide sequence: TGTGCCAGCAGCCAAATCGCAGGGGGCTATTCACCCCTCCACTTT. Supplemented by reference TRBV3-1 and TRBJ1-6, the full variable domain reads DTAVSQTPKYLVTQMGNDKSIKCEQNLGHDTMYWYKQDSKKFLKIMFSYNNKELIINETVPNRFSPKSPDKAHLNLHINSLELGDSAVYFCASSQIAGGYSPLHFGNGTRLTVT.

The genes are TRBV12-3 or TRBV12-4 and TRBJ2-3; D call uncertain. Trimming stripped 3 bases from V and 4 bases from J, with 8 bases between. The CDR3 runs to 13 residues. The DNA of the CDR3 is TGTGCCAGCAGTTTGGCAGCGTCAGATACGCAGTATTTT. It yields the protein CASSLAASDTQYF.

The chain combines TRBV29-1 with TRBJ2-7, with 7 bases that match TRBD1. Losses at the gene ends were 7 bases for V and 1 base for J; bases not matched to a gene: 19. CDR1 is SQVTM, CDR2 ANQGSEA, per germline. The CDR3 length is 17 residues. For the CDR3, the DNA is TGCAGCGGGCATCTAAGGGGGCAAGCTAGCCTATCCTACGAGCAGTACTTC. This sequence encodes CSGHLRGQASLSYEQYF.

CDR3 sequence: CASSQGLATGNTEAFF. The CDR3 bases are TGCGCCAGCAGCCAAGGCTTGGCGACAGGGAACACTGAAGCTTTCTTT. This sequence joins TRBV4-1 and TRBJ1-1, with D tentatively TRBD1 (6 bases). V lost 1 base to trimming and J lost 1 base, with 13 bases between them. The CDR3 loop spans 16 amino acids. CDR1 is MGHRA, CDR2 YSYEKL, per germline.

The rearrangement uses TRBV24-1 and TRBJ1-5; the match to TRBD1 covers 7 bases. Germline loops: CDR1 KGHDR, CDR2 SFDVKD. J was trimmed by 7 bases and V by 0 bases; bases with no gene match: 5. The CDR3 has 15 residues. CDR3 bases: TGTGCCACCAGTGATTTGGGGACAGTGGGCCAGCCCCAGCATTTT. It specifies CATSDLGTVGQPQHF.

The CDR3 reads CASSDRGLDNSPLHF. The CDR3 DNA is TGTGCCAGCAGTGACAGGGGCCTGGATAATTCACCCCTCCACTTT. The chain has TRBV2 and TRBJ1-6; TRBD1 might be the D (6 bases). Trimming left V 3 bases short and J 5 bases short, with 11 bases between. Germline V CDR1 and CDR2: SNHLY, FYNNEI. The CDR3 length is 15 residues.

A word on this clonotype: In this CDR3 the conserved last residue, phenylalanine or tryptophan, is missing, so a read error is likely. The genes are TRBV12-3 or TRBV12-4 and TRBJ2-3, with 9 bases that match TRBD1. Unmatched junction bases numbered 10, after V lost 5 bases and J lost 1 base. The CDR3 loop spans 17 amino acids. The CDR3: CASSPRGTGSGTDTQYL. In DNA form, the CDR3 reads TGTGCCAGCAGTCCCAGGGGGACAGGGAGTGGCACAGATACGCAGTATTTG.

V gene TRBV5-1 combines with J gene TRBJ2-4; possible D gene TRBD2, 6 bases. The germline V gene has CDR1 SGHRS and CDR2 YFSETQ. This CDR3 has 13 amino acids. Trimming cost V 4 bases and J 8 bases, with 13 bases left between them. Written as DNA, the CDR3 is TGCGCCAGCAGCACCCGCCCGGGGGACATTCAGTACTTC. It encodes CASSTRPGDIQYF.

This clonotype was observed once. The rearrangement links TRBV2 to TRBJ2-2; D may be TRBD2 (6 bases). CDR1 is SNHLY, CDR2 FYNNEI, per germline. The CDR3 has 17 residues. V gave up 0 bases and J gave up 2 bases, with 13 bases separating them. The DNA for the CDR3 is TGTGCCAGCAGTGAAGCCCATGGAGGGGTCAACACCGGGGAGCTGTTTTTT. Its protein product is CASSEAHGGVNTGELFF.

The genes are TRBV9 and TRBJ2-3, with D tentatively TRBD2 (6 bases). The CDR3 is made up of 14 amino acids. The V gene's germline CDR1 is SGDLS and CDR2 YYNGEE. Between the trimmed V and J ends, which lost 2 bases and 4 bases, there was a span of 11 bases. CDR3 amino acids: CASSVEGLADTQYF. CDR3 DNA: TGTGCCAGCAGCGTGGAGGGCCTCGCAGATACGCAGTATTTT.

The rearrangement joins TRBV11-1 to TRBJ1-2, with no clear D. The germline V and J ends were trimmed by 5 bases and 8 bases, with 15 bases remaining between them. The CDR3 length is 13 residues. In germline, CDR1 is SGHAT, CDR2 FQDESV (reference sequence). The CDR3 loop is CASSPTGPQGYTF. CDR3 coding DNA: TGTGCCAGCAGCCCGACCGGGCCCCAGGGCTACACCTTC. Using reference TRBV11-1 and TRBJ1-2 for the parts outside the CDR3, the full variable domain is EAEVAQSPRYKITEKSQAVAFWCDPISGHATLYWYRQILGQGPELLVQFQDESVVDDSQLPKDRFSAERLKGVDSTLKIQPAELGDSAMYLCASSPTGPQGYTFGSGTRLTVV.

This chain connects TRBV28 to TRBJ2-7; 8 bases map to TRBD1. J lost 6 bases, V lost 7 bases, and 5 bases had no gene match. In germline, CDR1 is MDHEN, CDR2 SYDVKM. The CDR3 is 12 amino acids. In nucleotides, the CDR3 is TGTGCCAGCACCCCGGACAGGGCCGAGCAGTACTTC. Its translation is CASTPDRAEQYF.

This sequence joins TRBV5-5 and TRBJ1-1; D perhaps matches TRBD1 (6 bases). The V end lost 4 bases, the J end lost 4 bases, and 17 bases lay between the germline ends. CDR1 is SGHKS and CDR2 is YYEKEE in the germline V gene (reference sequence). The CDR3 is 15 residues long. CDR3 region: CASSQGFRSSTEAFF. The CDR3 DNA follows: TGTGCCAGCAGCCAGGGGTTTCGGTCCAGCACTGAAGCTTTCTTT.

In nucleotides, the CDR3 is TGTGCCAGCAGCTTAAAGGGACAGGGGGCCGGGGAGCTGTTTTTT. As protein: CASSLKGQGAGELFF. The V and J genes are TRBV11-3 and TRBJ2-2, with 11 bases that match TRBD1. The CDR3 is made up of 15 amino acids. CDR1 and CDR2 (germline): SGHNT, YENEEA. V was clipped by 2 bases and J by 6 bases; unmatched bases: 2.

This clonotype was detected a few times. This sequence joins TRBV2 and TRBJ2-7; either TRBD1 or TRBD2 may supply D (5 bases each). Germline V gene sequence: CDR1 SNHLY, CDR2 FYNNEI. CDR3 length: 16 amino acids. V gave up 4 bases and J gave up 2 bases, with 18 bases separating them. CDR3 in amino acids: CASSAGTGPFPYEQYF. CDR3 DNA sequence: TGTGCCAGCAGTGCCGGGACGGGACCGTTTCCCTACGAGCAGTACTTC.

The genes are TRBV20-1 and TRBJ2-7, with D hard to call. The CDR3 extends over 11 amino acids. Germline V gene lookup returns CDR1 DFQATT and CDR2 SNEGSKA (reference sequence). V lost 0 bases to trimming and J lost 3 bases, with 3 bases between them. CDR3 in amino acids: CSARDLYEQYF. The CDR3 DNA reads as TGCAGTGCTAGAGATCTCTACGAGCAGTACTTC.

The chain uses TRBV20-1 and TRBJ2-1; D is possibly TRBD2 (6 bases). The CDR3 runs to 12 residues. The germline V and J ends were trimmed by 6 bases and 9 bases, with 15 bases remaining between them. Germline-derived CDR1 and CDR2 are DFQATT and SNEGSKA (reference sequence). CDR3 protein: CSAAGRGTEQFF. Here the CDR3 DNA reads TGCAGTGCAGCGGGCCGGGGAACTGAGCAGTTCTTC.

This rearrangement joins TRBV12-3 or TRBV12-4 to TRBJ2-1; 11 bases agree with TRBD2. V gave up 5 bases and J gave up 5 bases; unmatched junction bases: 5. The CDR3 totals 15 residues. In nucleotides, the CDR3 is TGTGCCAGCAGTCCGGGACTAGCGGATCACAATGAGCAGTTCTTC. Translating it yields CASSPGLADHNEQFF.

This clonotype occurred once. The chain has TRBV10-1 and TRBJ2-2; no reliable D call. The V gene's germline CDR1 is WNHNN and CDR2 SYGVQD (reference sequence). Deletions cut 9 bases from V and 7 bases from J, with 18 bases between. The CDR3 spans 14 residues. This CDR3 reads CARYGPNPGGELFF. Here the CDR3 DNA reads TGCGCCAGATATGGACCGAACCCGGGCGGGGAGCTGTTTTTT.

V and J are TRBV19 and TRBJ2-5; no firm D call. CDR3 length equals 13 residues. V was shortened by 10 bases and J by 3 bases, with 15 bases between the two germline ends. The V gene's germline CDR1 is LNHDA and CDR2 SQIVND (reference sequence). CDR3 loop: CATQMGRKETQYF. DNA for the CDR3: TGTGCCACCCAGATGGGCAGAAAAGAGACCCAGTACTTC.